One sample yielded the 5 T cell receptor beta chains listed below, sequenced in a study of persistence of HIV-infected CD4 T cells. For these TCRs, the target antigens are not known. This was the immunoSEQ version 4 assay in survey mode. Clones were sequenced by immunoSEQ multiplex PCR, and TCRdb holds only the in-frame ones, with some missing. The sample lists some 31,000 clones, approximately 80% occurring once. Stimulation used around 10 ug/mL lysate from CMV-infected fibroblasts. CD40L-negative CD69-negative CD45RO-high memory CD4+ T cells were sorted as populations depleted of antigen-responding cells. The sequencing used CD4+ T cells sorted from PBMCs after approximately 20-hour stimulation, collected from a patient who received antiretroviral therapy. These receptors originate from an adult man with HIV who was CMV-seropositive.

The chain joins TRBV18 to TRBJ1-4; the D is unclear. This CDR3 is built from 14 residues. Trimming shortened V by 2 bases and J by 0 bases, and 4 bases separated the two germline ends. In germline, CDR1 is KGHSH, CDR2 LQKENI. The CDR3 DNA reads TGTGCCAGCTCACCAAAAACAACTAATGAAAAACTGTTTTTT. Its protein product is CASSPKTTNEKLFF. The full variable domain, with the rest looked up from reference TRBV18 and TRBJ1-4, is NAGVMQNPRHLVRRRGQEARLRCSPMKGHSHVYWYRQLPEEGLKFMVYLQKENIIDESGMPKERFSAEFPKEGPSILRIQQVVRGDSAAYFCASSPKTTNEKLFFGSGTQLSVL.

The chain uses TRBV19 and TRBJ2-1, with D perhaps given as TRBD1 or TRBD2 (5 bases each). Per germline, CDR1 LNHDA and CDR2 SQIVND (reference sequence). V dropped 10 bases and J dropped 6 bases, with 19 bases sitting between them. The CDR3 totals 14 residues. The DNA of the CDR3 is TGTGCCACCGAGGGGCGGGTATTCGGCAATGAGCAGTTCTTC. It specifies CATEGRVFGNEQFF.

The chain couples TRBV7-2 to TRBJ2-1; 9 bases map to TRBD2. Germline V gene lookup returns CDR1 SGHTA and CDR2 FQGNSA. The CDR3 runs 15 residues. The ends lost 5 bases at V and 8 bases at J; junction bases unmatched: 10. The CDR3 DNA reads TGTGCCAGCAGCCGGTGGGGCGGGGGGGCCGATGAGCAGTTCTTC. It translates to CASSRWGGGADEQFF.

This clone was seen only a few times. The rearrangement uses TRBV7-9 and TRBJ2-1; D unresolved. This CDR3 region has 13 residues. Trimming took 5 bases from V and 7 from J, leaving 12 bases between them. Germline CDR1 SEHNR, CDR2 FQNEAQ (reference sequence). Here the CDR3 DNA reads TGTGCCAGCAGCCCAAAAGGACCTAATGAGCAGTTCTTC. Translated, it gives CASSPKGPNEQFF. Full variable domain (missing parts from reference TRBV7-9 and TRBJ2-1): DTGVSQNPRHKITKRGQNVTFRCDPISEHNRLYWYRQTLGQGPEFLTYFQNEAQLEKSRLLSDRFSAERPKGSFSTLEIQRTEQGDSAMYLCASSPKGPNEQFFGPGTRLTVL.

V gene TRBV13 combines with J gene TRBJ1-3; D unclear. This CDR3 is built from 15 residues. V dropped 4 bases and J dropped 0 bases, with 10 bases sitting between them. The germline gives CDR1 PRHDT, CDR2 FYEKMQ (reference sequence). CDR3 DNA: TGTGCCAGCAGCTACGGGGAACCCTCTGGAAACACCATATATTTT. Amino acids: CASSYGEPSGNTIYF.